Listed below are T cell receptor beta chains from one sample, sequenced in a study of identical twins. TCRdb used MiXCR to reprocess the 5' RACE reads, holding one entry per CDR3 protein. Of 450,000 to 500,000 distinct CDR3 sequences in the sample, 14% were seen once. This same sample was also part of a study on yellow fever vaccine responses in identical twins.

The sequenced sample was CD4+ T cells sorted from blood. Receptors were obtained from a woman under 30 in good health. Each CDR3 is given with its conserved first and last residue. D genes are given only for firm matches. Clone size is given for some rows only: seen once, a few or many times, or a class if the clone is expanded.

j_gene	d_gene	abundance	v_gene	CDR3aa	CDR3nt
TRBJ2-7	NA	many	TRBV5-1	CASSLGVAGYEQYF	TGTGCCAGCAGTTTAGGGGTAGCCGGCTACGAGCAGTACTTC
TRBJ2-3	NA	NA	TRBV28	CASSLFGPRQGTDTQYF	TGTGCCAGCAGTCTCTTCGGACCTCGCCAGGGGACAGATACGCAGTATTTT
TRBJ2-1	NA	NA	TRBV7-9	CASSFIDEQFF	TGTGCCAGCAGCTTTATCGATGAGCAGTTCTTC
TRBJ2-7	NA	NA	TRBV28	CASSLRAYERYF	TGTGCCAGCAGTTTACGCGCCTACGAGCGGTACTTC
TRBJ2-7	TRBD2	NA	TRBV24-1	CATSDPSGGATYEHYF	TGTGCCACCAGTGATCCTAGCGGGGGTGCGACCTACGAGCACTACTTC
TRBJ2-5	NA	NA	TRBV29-1	CSVKILEETQYF	TGCAGCGTTAAAATCCTCGAAGAGACCCAGTACTTC
TRBJ2-7	TRBD2	few	TRBV6-1	CASSPLAGVTYEQYF	TGTGCCAGCAGCCCTCTAGCGGGGGTGACCTACGAGCAGTACTTC
TRBJ2-5	NA	NA	TRBV19	CASSARAETQYF	TGTGCCAGTAGCGCCAGAGCCGAGACCCAGTACTTC
TRBJ1-1	TRBD1	few	TRBV7-9	CASSMDRGDTEAFF	TGTGCCAGCAGCATGGACAGGGGGGATACTGAAGCTTTCTTT
TRBJ1-5	NA	NA	TRBV5-1	CASSLGVLNQPQHF	TGCGCCAGCAGCTTGGGGGTCCTCAATCAGCCCCAGCATTTT
TRBJ2-5	NA	NA	TRBV12-3/TRBV12-4	CASSSPLAGTQYF	TGTGCCAGCAGTTCGCCGCTAGCAGGGACCCAGTACTTC
TRBJ2-7	NA	few	TRBV6-1	CASDPQRPYYEQYF	TGTGCCAGCGACCCTCAGAGGCCCTACTACGAGCAGTACTTC
TRBJ2-1	NA	few	TRBV6-1	CASSAGYGYNEQFF	TGTGCCAGCAGTGCAGGGTACGGCTACAATGAGCAGTTCTTC
TRBJ1-5	NA	many	TRBV12-3/TRBV12-4	CASSLMGSNQPQHF	TGTGCCAGCAGTTTAATGGGAAGCAATCAGCCCCAGCATTTT
TRBJ1-1	NA	NA	TRBV12-3/TRBV12-4	CASSLGGPFNTEAFF	TGTGCCAGCAGTTTAGGGGGACCCTTTAACACTGAAGCTTTCTTT